This entry features one T cell receptor (beta chain) sequence. This sample is part of a study of CD8 T cells in Susac syndrome. RNA totalling roughly 0.5 to 1 ug underwent reverse transcription with random hexamers. Amplification of TCR beta CDR3 by immunoSEQ multiplex PCR spanned 54 Vbeta and 13 Jbeta. TCRdb analysed the immunoSEQ multiplex PCR reads with MiXCR anew, one entry per CDR3 protein. Of approximately 220,000 distinct CDR3 sequences detected, roughly 94% appear once; the ten largest clones hold 0.07% to 0.095%. From blood CD8+ and CD4+ T cells, the TCR beta chain was sequenced. The germline V gene encodes CDR1 LGHNA and CDR2 YNFKEQ. V was pared by 1 base and J by 0 bases, with 9 bases of the junction left unmatched. This CDR3 is built from 17 residues.

The J gene is TRBJ2-7, the V gene TRBV4-2, with 7 bases identical to TRBD1. Sequencing was carried out using CD4+ T cells from PBMCs. The receptor was isolated from a human donor with multiple sclerosis. The CDR3: CASSQVAGTDDSYEQYF. CDR3 DNA: TGTGCCAGCAGCCAAGTCGCTGGGACAGATGACTCCTACGAGCAGTACTTC.